This TCR beta chain emerged from a study of shared clonotypes between healthy human individuals. Splitting of each subset's genomic DNA was done evenly across several immunoSEQ plates. For sorted subsets, approximately 0.2 ug DNA per replicate equaled about 30,000 T cell genomes. This table comes from immunoSEQ multiplex PCR, and its TCRdb copy is limited to in-frame clones, with some not included. The table has 400,000 to 600,000 clones, 95% to 97% seen once. Division of CD4+ cells produced a CD45RA+ naive subset and a CD45RA-negative memory subset. CDR1 is MDHEN and CDR2 is SYDVKM in the germline V gene. This CDR3 is 13 amino acids long. Study results and limitations: Enrolling few donors narrowed the genetic and exposure-history diversity that was represented.

For this clone: The antigen is undetermined.

Sequenced input: naive CD4+ T cells sorted from blood. Sample subset: CD45RA+ positively selected. This TCR was recovered from a woman younger than 45 in good health. This rearrangement joins TRBV28 to TRBJ2-5; 7 bases are a match to TRBD2. The J call may not be correct, given that the DNA end is closer to TRBJ2-7. The CDR3 coding sequence is TGTGCCAGCAGAGGCGGGAGCCCCTACGAGCAGTACTTC. Translated, it gives CASRGGSPYEQYF.